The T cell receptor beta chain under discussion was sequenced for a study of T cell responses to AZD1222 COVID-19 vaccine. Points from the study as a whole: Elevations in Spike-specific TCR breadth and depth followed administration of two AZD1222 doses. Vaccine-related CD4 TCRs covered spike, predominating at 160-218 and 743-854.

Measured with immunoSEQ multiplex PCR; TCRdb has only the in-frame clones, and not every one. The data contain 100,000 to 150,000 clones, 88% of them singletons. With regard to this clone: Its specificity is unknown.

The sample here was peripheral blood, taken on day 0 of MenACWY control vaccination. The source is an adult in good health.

CDR3 coding DNA: TGTGCCAGCAGTGCTAGGGGGCGAGAGGCAAATACGCAGTATTTT. The encoded protein is CASSARGREANTQYF. V usage is TRBV6-1 and J usage is TRBJ2-3, with 7 bases fitting TRBD1. CDR1 is MNHNS and CDR2 is SASEGT in the germline V gene. CDR3 size: 15 residues. After removal of 4 bases from V and 7 bases from J, the junction contained 11 bases not matched to a gene.